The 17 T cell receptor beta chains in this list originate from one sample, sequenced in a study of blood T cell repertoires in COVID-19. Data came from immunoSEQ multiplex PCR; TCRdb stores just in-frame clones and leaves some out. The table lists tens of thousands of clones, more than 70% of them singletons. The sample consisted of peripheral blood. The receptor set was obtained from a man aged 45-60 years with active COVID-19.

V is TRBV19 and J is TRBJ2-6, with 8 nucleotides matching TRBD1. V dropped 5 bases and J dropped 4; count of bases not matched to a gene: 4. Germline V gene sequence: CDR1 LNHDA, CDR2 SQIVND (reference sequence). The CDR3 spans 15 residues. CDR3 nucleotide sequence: TGTGCCAGTAGTCCTCAGGGGGCAGGGGCCAACGTCCTGACTTTC. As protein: CASSPQGAGANVLTF.

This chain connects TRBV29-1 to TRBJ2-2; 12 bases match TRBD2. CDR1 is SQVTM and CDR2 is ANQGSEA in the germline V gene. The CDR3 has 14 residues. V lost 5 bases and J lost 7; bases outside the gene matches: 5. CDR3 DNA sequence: TGCAGCGTTCGGCTAGCGGGAGGGGTCGGGGAGCTGTTTTTT. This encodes CSVRLAGGVGELFF.

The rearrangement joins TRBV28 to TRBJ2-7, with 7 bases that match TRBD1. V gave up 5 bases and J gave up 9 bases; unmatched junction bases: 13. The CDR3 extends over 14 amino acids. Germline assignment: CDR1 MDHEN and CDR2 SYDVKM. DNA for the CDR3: TGTGCCAGCAGTCCATGGACAGGACGCGTATGGCAGTACTTC. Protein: CASSPWTGRVWQYF.

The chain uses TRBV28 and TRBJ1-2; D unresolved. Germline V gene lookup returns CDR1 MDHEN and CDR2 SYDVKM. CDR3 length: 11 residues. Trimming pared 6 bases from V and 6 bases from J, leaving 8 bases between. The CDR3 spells CASRVQDGYTF. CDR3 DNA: TGTGCCAGCAGAGTTCAGGATGGCTACACCTTC.

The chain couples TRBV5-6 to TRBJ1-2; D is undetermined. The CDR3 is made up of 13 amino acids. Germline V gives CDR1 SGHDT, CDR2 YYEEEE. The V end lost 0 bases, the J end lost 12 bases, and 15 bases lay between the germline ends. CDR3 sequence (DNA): TGTGCCAGCAGCTTGGCCGGCGGGGAAGACAACACCTTC. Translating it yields CASSLAGGEDNTF.

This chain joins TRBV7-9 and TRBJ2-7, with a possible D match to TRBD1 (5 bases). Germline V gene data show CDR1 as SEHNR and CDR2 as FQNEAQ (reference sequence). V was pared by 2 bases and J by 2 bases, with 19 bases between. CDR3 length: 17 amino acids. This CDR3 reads CASSLWGSRRATYEQYF. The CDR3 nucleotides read TGTGCCAGCAGCTTATGGGGTTCACGCAGGGCGACCTACGAGCAGTACTTC. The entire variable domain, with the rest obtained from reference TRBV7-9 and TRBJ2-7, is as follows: DTGVSQNPRHKITKRGQNVTFRCDPISEHNRLYWYRQTLGQGPEFLTYFQNEAQLEKSRLLSDRFSAERPKGSFSTLEIQRTEQGDSAMYLCASSLWGSRRATYEQYFGPGTRLTVT.

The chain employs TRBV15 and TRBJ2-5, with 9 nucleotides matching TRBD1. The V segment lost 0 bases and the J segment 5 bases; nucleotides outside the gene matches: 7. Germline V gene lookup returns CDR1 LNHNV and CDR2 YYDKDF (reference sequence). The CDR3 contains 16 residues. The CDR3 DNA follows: TGTGCCACCAGCAGAGATAGGGGACAGGGTCGGGAGACCCAGTACTTC. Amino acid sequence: CATSRDRGQGRETQYF.

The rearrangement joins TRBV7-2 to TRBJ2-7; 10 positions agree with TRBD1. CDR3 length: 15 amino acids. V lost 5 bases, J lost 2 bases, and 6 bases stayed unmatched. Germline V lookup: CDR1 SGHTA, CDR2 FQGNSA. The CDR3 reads CASSLSGQGAYEQYF. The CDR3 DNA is TGTGCCAGCAGCCTTTCCGGACAGGGGGCCTACGAGCAGTACTTC.

CDR3 sequence (DNA): TGTGCCAGCTCAGAGCGGGGGGGCTTCGCTAGCACAGATACGCAGTATTTT. It translates to CASSERGGFASTDTQYF. J is TRBJ2-3 and V is TRBV18, with 10 bases lining up with TRBD2. CDR3 length equals 17 residues. CDR1 and CDR2 from the germline V gene are KGHSH and LQKENI. After removal of 5 bases from V and 0 bases from J, the junction contained 8 bases not matched to a gene.

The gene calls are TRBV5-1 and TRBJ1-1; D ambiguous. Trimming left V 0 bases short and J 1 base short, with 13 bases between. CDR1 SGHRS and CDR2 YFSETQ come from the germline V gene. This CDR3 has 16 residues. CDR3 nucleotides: TGCGCCAGCAGCTTGGGACTAGCTACAGCGAACACTGAAGCTTTCTTT. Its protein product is CASSLGLATANTEAFF.

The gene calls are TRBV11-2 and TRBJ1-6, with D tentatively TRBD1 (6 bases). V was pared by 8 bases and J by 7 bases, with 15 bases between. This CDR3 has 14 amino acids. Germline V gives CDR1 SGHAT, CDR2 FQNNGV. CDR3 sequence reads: CASRPLQGNSPLHF. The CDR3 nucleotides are TGTGCCAGCCGTCCCTTACAGGGAAATTCACCCCTCCACTTT.

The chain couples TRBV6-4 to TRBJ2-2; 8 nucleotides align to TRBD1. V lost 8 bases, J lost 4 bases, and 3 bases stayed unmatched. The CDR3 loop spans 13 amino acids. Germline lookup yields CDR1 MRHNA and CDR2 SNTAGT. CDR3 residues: CASGQGGTGELFF. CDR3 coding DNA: TGTGCCAGCGGACAGGGCGGCACCGGGGAGCTGTTTTTT.

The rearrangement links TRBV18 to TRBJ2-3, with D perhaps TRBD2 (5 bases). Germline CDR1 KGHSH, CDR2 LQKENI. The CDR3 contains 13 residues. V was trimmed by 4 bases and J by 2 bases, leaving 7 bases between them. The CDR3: CASSLLDTDTQYF. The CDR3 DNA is TGTGCCAGCTCACTACTAGACACAGATACGCAGTATTTT.

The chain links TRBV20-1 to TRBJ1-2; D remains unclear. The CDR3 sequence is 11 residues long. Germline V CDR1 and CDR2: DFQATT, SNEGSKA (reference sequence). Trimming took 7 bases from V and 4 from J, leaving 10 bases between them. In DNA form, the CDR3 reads TGCAGTGTTCATACAGTCTATGGCTACACCTTC. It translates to CSVHTVYGYTF.

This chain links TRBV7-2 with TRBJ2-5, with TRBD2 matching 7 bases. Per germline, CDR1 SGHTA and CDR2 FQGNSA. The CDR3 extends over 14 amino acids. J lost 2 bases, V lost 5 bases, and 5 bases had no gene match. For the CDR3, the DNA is TGTGCCAGCAGCGCCTATAGCGGGCAAGAGACCCAGTACTTC. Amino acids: CASSAYSGQETQYF.

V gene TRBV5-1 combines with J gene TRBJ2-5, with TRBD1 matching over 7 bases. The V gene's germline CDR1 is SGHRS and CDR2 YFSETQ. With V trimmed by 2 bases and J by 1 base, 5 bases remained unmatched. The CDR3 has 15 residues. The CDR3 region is CASSFGDRGQETQYF. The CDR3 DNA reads TGCGCCAGCAGCTTTGGGGACAGAGGCCAAGAGACCCAGTACTTC.

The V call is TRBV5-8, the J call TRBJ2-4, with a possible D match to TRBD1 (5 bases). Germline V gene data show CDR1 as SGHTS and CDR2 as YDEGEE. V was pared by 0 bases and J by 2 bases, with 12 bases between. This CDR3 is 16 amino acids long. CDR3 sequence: CASSLVGALSKNIQYF. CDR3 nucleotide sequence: TGTGCCAGCAGCTTGGTAGGGGCGCTTTCCAAAAACATTCAGTACTTC.